One and the same sample provided the 27 T cell receptor beta chains below, sequenced in a study of blood T cell repertoires in COVID-19. Profiled with immunoSEQ multiplex PCR; TCRdb holds only in-frame clones, not every one. The sample holds tens of thousands of clones, approximately 80% seen once. The sample consisted of peripheral blood. These receptors were taken from a man over 45 with acute or convalescent COVID-19.

This sequence joins TRBV2 and TRBJ1-1; possibly TRBD1 for D (5 bases). CDR3 length equals 15 residues. V gave up 2 bases and J gave up 1 base, with 11 bases separating them. Looked up from germline, CDR1 is SNHLY and CDR2 is FYNNEI. The CDR3 DNA sequence: TGTGCCAGCAGTGAAACCTCGACAGCGAACACTGAAGCTTTCTTT. It translates to CASSETSTANTEAFF. The full variable domain, rest sourced from reference TRBV2 and TRBJ1-1, is EPEVTQTPSHQVTQMGQEVILRCVPISNHLYFYWYRQILGQKVEFLVSFYNNEISEKSEIFDDQFSVERPDGSNFTLKIRSTKLEDSAMYFCASSETSTANTEAFFGQGTRLTVV.

The V call is TRBV28, the J call TRBJ1-2, with 8 bases identical to TRBD1. Germline V gene data show CDR1 as MDHEN and CDR2 as SYDVKM. The CDR3 spans 15 residues. Trimming at V came to 4 bases and at J to 1 base, leaving 5 bases not matched to a gene. DNA for the CDR3: TGTGCCAGCAGTTACCCAGGGGGCGTTAACTATGGCTACACCTTC. Translating gives CASSYPGGVNYGYTF.

This CDR3 is CASSQVGGDGNTIYF. CDR3 bases: TGTGCCAGCAGCCAAGTAGGGGGCGATGGAAACACCATATATTTT. The rearrangement links TRBV3-1 (or the pseudogene TRBV3-2) to TRBJ1-3; 7 nucleotides match TRBD1. The CDR3 consists of 15 residues. Germline V gene sequence: CDR1 LGHDT, CDR2 YNNKEL (reference sequence). The J segment lost 3 bases and the V segment lost 1 base, leaving 3 bases of the junction unmatched.

The rearrangement uses TRBV29-1 and TRBJ1-2, with D possibly matching TRBD1 (5 bases). Trimming stripped 3 bases from V and 5 bases from J, with 13 bases between. Looked up from germline, CDR1 is SQVTM and CDR2 is ANQGSEA. The CDR3 covers 13 residues. The CDR3 bases are TGCAGCGTTGAGTCCGCAGGGAGGTATGGCTACACCTTC. Protein: CSVESAGRYGYTF.

The chain is built from TRBV18 and TRBJ1-5; a possible D gene is TRBD1 (5 bases). The germline CDR1 and CDR2 sequences are KGHSH and LQKENI. Trimming took 3 bases from V and 0 from J, leaving 9 bases between them. The CDR3 is made up of 15 amino acids. Here the CDR3 reads CASSPDSNSNQPQHF. The CDR3 DNA sequence: TGTGCCAGCTCACCCGACAGTAATAGCAATCAGCCCCAGCATTTT.

V usage is TRBV11-2 and J usage is TRBJ2-3; possibly TRBD2 for D (6 bases). The CDR3 contains 15 residues. V was trimmed by 5 bases and J by 0 bases, leaving 12 bases between them. In germline, CDR1 is SGHAT, CDR2 FQNNGV. Here the CDR3 reads CASSVNGGSTDTQYF. In DNA, the CDR3 is TGTGCCAGCAGCGTAAATGGAGGGAGCACAGATACGCAGTATTTT.

The V and J genes are TRBV29-1 and TRBJ2-2; 7 bases are shared with TRBD1. The germline V gene has CDR1 SQVTM and CDR2 ANQGSEA. V was pared by 6 bases and J by 1 base, with 5 bases of the junction left unmatched. The CDR3 consists of 14 residues. The CDR3 DNA is TGCAGCGTCGAGGGACAGAAGAACACCGGGGAGCTGTTTTTT. It codes for CSVEGQKNTGELFF.

The chain is built from TRBV7-2 and TRBJ2-3; D perhaps matches TRBD2 (5 bases). The germline V gene encodes CDR1 SGHTA and CDR2 FQGNSA. Trimming removed 1 base from V and 4 bases from J, with 18 bases in between. The CDR3 is 17 amino acids. CDR3: CASSLVVIALSSDTQYF. The CDR3 bases are TGTGCCAGCAGCTTAGTGGTTATAGCGCTATCATCAGATACGCAGTATTTT.

This chain links TRBV5-6 with TRBJ2-7, with 10 bases matching TRBD2. The CDR3 extends over 16 amino acids. J was trimmed by 1 base and V by 0 bases; bases with no gene match: 4. Germline V lookup: CDR1 SGHDT, CDR2 YYEEEE. The CDR3 nucleotides read TGTGCCAGCAGCTTGGGGCTAGCGGGAGCTTCCTACGAGCAGTACTTC. It translates to CASSLGLAGASYEQYF. The whole variable domain, filled in from reference TRBV5-6 and TRBJ2-7, reads DAGVTQSPTHLIKTRGQQVTLRCSPKSGHDTVSWYQQALGQGPQFIFQYYEEEERQRGNFPDRFSGHQFPNYSSELNVNALLLGDSALYLCASSLGLAGASYEQYFGPGTRLTVT.

V gene TRBV18 combines with J gene TRBJ1-3; D is unresolved. Germline CDR1 KGHSH, CDR2 LQKENI. Trimming removed 3 bases from V and 0 bases from J, with 12 bases in between. This CDR3 has 16 amino acids. The CDR3 sequence: CASSPAGLTSGNTIYF. CDR3 DNA sequence: TGTGCCAGCTCACCGGCAGGACTTACCTCTGGAAACACCATATATTTT.

This clone was seen once. The V call is TRBV19, the J call TRBJ2-2; 7 bases agree with TRBD2. This CDR3 has 15 residues. Germline values: CDR1 LNHDA, CDR2 SQIVND (reference sequence). Trimming removed 5 bases from V and 4 bases from J; junction bases left unmatched: 7. This CDR3 reads CASSSRGSATGELFF. The DNA for the CDR3 is TGTGCCAGTAGTTCGCGGGGGAGTGCCACCGGGGAGCTGTTTTTT.

The chain recombines TRBV5-6 with TRBJ1-6, with a possible D match to TRBD1 (6 bases). The V and J ends lost 2 bases and 6 bases respectively, with 12 bases between them. Germline assignment: CDR1 SGHDT and CDR2 YYEEEE. The CDR3 extends over 15 amino acids. CDR3 region: CASSLGTGPNSPLHF. The CDR3, as DNA: TGTGCCAGCAGCTTAGGTACAGGGCCTAATTCACCCCTCCACTTT.

The J gene is TRBJ2-3, the V gene TRBV19; D remains unclear. Germline values: CDR1 LNHDA, CDR2 SQIVND (reference sequence). This CDR3 comprises 11 residues. V dropped 3 bases and J dropped 6 bases, with 4 bases sitting between them. This CDR3 is CASSMSDTQYF. The CDR3 coding sequence is TGTGCCAGTAGTATGTCTGATACGCAGTATTTT. The entire variable domain, with the rest obtained from reference TRBV19 and TRBJ2-3, is as follows: DGGITQSPKYLFRKEGQNVTLSCEQNLNHDAMYWYRQDPGQGLRLIYYSQIVNDFQKGDIAEGYSVSREKKESFPLTVTSAQKNPTAFYLCASSMSDTQYFGPGTRLTVL.

This clone was seen just once. The CDR3 spells CASGYEQFF. The CDR3 region has the DNA TGTGCCAGCGGCTATGAGCAGTTCTTC. J is TRBJ2-1 and V is TRBV27; D unresolved. This CDR3 has 9 amino acids. Germline V CDR1 and CDR2: MNHEY, SMNVEV (reference sequence). V was trimmed by 8 bases and J by 8 bases, leaving 4 bases between them.

The chain combines TRBV10-2 with TRBJ1-5, with unresolved D. From germline, CDR1 is WSHSY and CDR2 SAAADI. The ends were cut back, 2 bases at V and 2 bases at J, with 16 bases in the middle. The CDR3 covers 17 residues. The CDR3 region is CASSEQFGVSGNQPQHF. For the CDR3, the DNA is TGCGCCAGCAGTGAGCAGTTCGGGGTTTCTGGCAATCAGCCCCAGCATTTT.

The chain links TRBV2 to TRBJ2-2; 8 bases agree with TRBD2. V lost 8 bases to trimming and J lost 4 bases; unmatched junction nucleotides: 9. CDR1 and CDR2 (germline): SNHLY, FYNNEI. The CDR3 consists of 15 residues. CDR3 region: CASRPTAGVTGELFF. CDR3 DNA: TGTGCCAGCCGACCCACAGCGGGAGTCACCGGGGAGCTGTTTTTT.

The J gene is TRBJ2-5, the V gene TRBV9, with 8 bases fitting TRBD1. The germline V gene encodes CDR1 SGDLS and CDR2 YYNGEE. The CDR3 is 16 residues long. The trim removed 0 bases at V and 1 base at J, leaving 5 bases unmatched. The CDR3 loop reads CASSVAPGTGQETQYF. CDR3 nucleotide sequence: TGTGCCAGCAGCGTAGCCCCGGGGACAGGCCAAGAGACCCAGTACTTC.

This chain uses TRBV2 with TRBJ1-4; a possible D gene is TRBD1 (6 bases). V lost 6 bases and J 0 bases, leaving 11 bases between the germline ends. The length of the CDR3 is 15 residues. Per germline, CDR1 SNHLY and CDR2 FYNNEI. As DNA, the CDR3 is TGTGCCAGCAGATCGGACAGTACAACTAATGAAAAACTGTTTTTT. It encodes CASRSDSTTNEKLFF.

V is TRBV3-1 (or the pseudogene TRBV3-2) and J is TRBJ1-2; maybe TRBD1 (6 bases). The CDR3 consists of 17 residues. The germline V and J ends were trimmed by 4 bases and 6 bases, with 24 bases remaining between them. Germline V gene sequence: CDR1 LGHDT, CDR2 YNNKEL (reference sequence). The CDR3 loop is CASSLTGTTGTRDGYTF. The CDR3 DNA is TGTGCCAGCAGCCTGACGGGGACAACCGGGACGAGGGATGGCTACACCTTC.

This clone has just a few counts. V and J are TRBV7-2 and TRBJ1-6, with TRBD1 matching 10 bases. Trimming cost V 3 bases and J 10 bases; bases outside gene matches: 6. Germline V lookup: CDR1 SGHTA, CDR2 FQGNSA. There are 15 residues in the CDR3. The CDR3 loop reads CASSLTGGEGSPLHF. The DNA of the CDR3 is TGTGCCAGCAGCTTGACAGGGGGCGAGGGATCACCCCTCCACTTT.

The CDR3 DNA sequence: TGTGCCAGCAGTTACGCGTCAGGGGAAGGCTACACCTTC. It translates to CASSYASGEGYTF. V is TRBV6-5 and J is TRBJ1-2; tentatively, D is TRBD1 (6 bases). Germline V gives CDR1 MNHEY, CDR2 SVGAGI. V was pared by 2 bases and J by 8 bases, with 12 bases between. This CDR3 has 13 amino acids.

This chain uses TRBV30 with TRBJ1-1, with D possibly matching TRBD1 (5 bases). Germline V gene lookup returns CDR1 GTSNPN and CDR2 SVGIG (reference sequence). CDR3 length: 13 amino acids. Trimming removed 0 bases at V and 3 bases at J, with 8 bases between. CDR3 protein: CAWSVQDHTEAFF. CDR3 DNA sequence: TGTGCCTGGAGTGTACAGGATCACACTGAAGCTTTCTTT.

This clone came up a few times. The rearrangement links TRBV15 to TRBJ1-2, with D maybe TRBD1 (6 bases). This CDR3 has 14 residues. Germline V gives CDR1 LNHNV, CDR2 YYDKDF (reference sequence). V gave up 0 bases and J gave up 5 bases, with 10 bases separating them. Here the CDR3 reads CATSRDEGDYGYTF. The DNA of the CDR3 is TGTGCCACCAGCAGAGATGAGGGGGATTATGGCTACACCTTC.

This chain joins TRBV4-2 and TRBJ1-6; 7 bases are shared with TRBD1. J gave up 4 bases and V 1 base, and 1 base lay outside the gene matches. There are 15 residues in the CDR3. Germline V gene data show CDR1 as LGHNA and CDR2 as YNFKEQ. Here the CDR3 DNA reads TGTGCCAGCAGCCAAGGGGGACAGTATAATTCACCCCTCCACTTT. Its protein product is CASSQGGQYNSPLHF.

This chain connects TRBV6-5 to TRBJ2-7; the match to TRBD1 covers 7 bases. From germline, CDR1 is MNHEY and CDR2 SVGAGI. V lost 0 bases to trimming and J lost 8 bases; unmatched junction nucleotides: 4. The CDR3 has 13 residues. The CDR3 loop reads CASSYSLTGQQYF. The CDR3 DNA follows: TGTGCCAGCAGTTACTCGTTGACAGGGCAGCAGTACTTC.

The V gene is TRBV5-4, the J gene TRBJ1-2; D remains unclear. CDR1 and CDR2 (germline): SGHNT, YYREEE (reference sequence). Trimming cost V 0 bases and J 0 bases, with 6 bases left between them. The CDR3 loop spans 14 amino acids. CDR3 loop: CASSLGAANYGYTF. CDR3 in DNA: TGTGCCAGCAGCTTGGGGGCAGCTAACTATGGCTACACCTTC.

The chain carries TRBV28 and TRBJ1-2; D is uncertain. Germline-derived CDR1 and CDR2 are MDHEN and SYDVKM. V was cut by 7 bases and J by 2 bases, with 11 bases left in between. CDR3 size: 13 residues. The CDR3 spells CASIASENYGYTF. DNA for the CDR3: TGTGCCAGCATTGCATCGGAGAACTATGGCTACACCTTC.